The 11 T cell receptor beta chains below come from one sample, sequenced in a study of CD8 T cells in ankylosing spondylitis. Study-wide results and caveats: One TCR beta motif, made up of roughly eight highly homologous variants, appeared characteristic of ankylosing spondylitis blood.

For these receptors, no antigen is known. TCRdb reprocessed the 5' RACE reads with MiXCR, giving one entry per CDR3 protein. The sample contains some 220,000 distinct CDR3 sequences, 7.3% of which appear only once. Sequenced: blood, either unsorted or a sorted T cell fraction (not recorded which). The receptors originated from a male donor with ankylosing spondylitis.

The table lists this clonotype with many counts. This chain connects TRBV29-1 to TRBJ2-5; 8 positions match TRBD1. Germline CDR1 is SQVTM and CDR2 is ANQGSEA. J was trimmed by 11 bases and V by 5 bases; bases with no gene match: 7. The CDR3 loop spans 11 amino acids. The CDR3 nucleotides read TGCAGCGTTACTCGGACAGGGAGTCAGTACTTC. This translates into CSVTRTGSQYF.

This clonotype showed up many times. The rearrangement uses TRBV6-2 or TRBV6-3 and TRBJ2-7, with 10 positions matching TRBD2. The CDR3 is made up of 15 amino acids. J lost 6 bases, V lost 2 bases, and 7 bases had no gene match. Germline V gene sequence: CDR1 MNHEY, CDR2 SVGEGT. This CDR3 is CASSYLTSGIGEQYF. As DNA, the CDR3 is TGTGCCAGCAGTTACCTTACTAGCGGGATCGGCGAGCAGTACTTC.

This clonotype was counted at least ten times. The J gene is TRBJ2-7, the V gene TRBV15, with D perhaps being TRBD1 or TRBD2 (5 bases each). Between the trimmed V and J ends, which lost 0 bases and 4 bases, there was a span of 13 bases. This CDR3 has 15 residues. Germline values: CDR1 LNHNV, CDR2 YYDKDF (reference sequence). The CDR3 here is CATSRDKGPGYEQYF. The CDR3 region has the DNA TGTGCCACCAGCAGAGATAAGGGGCCGGGGTACGAGCAGTACTTC.

Ten or more counts support this clonotype. This chain uses TRBV3-1 with TRBJ2-7, with D perhaps TRBD2 (6 bases). The CDR3 length is 14 residues. With 1 base removed from V and 6 bases from J, the gap between germline ends came to 13 bases. From germline, CDR1 is LGHDT and CDR2 YNNKEL (reference sequence). In nucleotides, the CDR3 is TGTGCCAGCAGCCAAGTCTTACTAGCTGGCGAGCAGTACTTC. Translating gives CASSQVLLAGEQYF.

This clonotype was found once. Here the CDR3 reads CASSIAGGVWNEQFF. The CDR3 nucleotides read TGTGCCAGCTCTATAGCGGGAGGGGTTTGGAATGAGCAGTTCTTC. This rearrangement joins TRBV19 to TRBJ2-1; TRBD2 matches 11 bases. The CDR3 consists of 15 residues. Germline CDR1 and CDR2: LNHDA and SQIVND (reference sequence). V lost 9 bases, J lost 7 bases, and 11 bases stayed unmatched.

The J gene is TRBJ1-1, the V gene TRBV20-1; weak D call: TRBD1 (5 bases). V was pared by 6 bases and J by 9 bases, with 23 bases between. This CDR3 contains 14 residues. Germline loops: CDR1 DFQATT, CDR2 SNEGSKA (reference sequence). CDR3 DNA: TGCAGTGCCCAAGAGGGCAGGGTCCGACGTAAAGCTTTCTTT. It is translated as CSAQEGRVRRKAFF.

This clonotype was seen ten or more times. The J gene is TRBJ1-1, the V gene TRBV20-1, with unresolved D. This CDR3 region has 14 residues. The V gene lost 3 bases and the J gene lost 5 bases, with 16 bases spanning the gap. Per the germline V gene, CDR1 is DFQATT and CDR2 is SNEGSKA (reference sequence). The CDR3 DNA reads TGCAGTGCTAGGGAGGGTGAGCGTTTGACTGAAGCTTTCTTT. Residues: CSAREGERLTEAFF.

This clonotype was found many times. This chain connects TRBV13 to TRBJ1-2; a weak D match, TRBD1 (5 bases). Germline loops: CDR1 PRHDT, CDR2 FYEKMQ (reference sequence). Trimming left V 5 bases short and J 8 bases short, with 12 bases between. The CDR3 runs to 12 residues. CDR3 nucleotide sequence: TGTGCCAGCAGCATGGACACTCCCGGCTACACCTTC. Translated: CASSMDTPGYTF.

This clonotype was counted ten times or more. The V gene is TRBV7-2, the J gene TRBJ2-1; no clear D. In germline, CDR1 is SGHTA, CDR2 FQGNSA. CDR3 length: 17 amino acids. Trimming removed 1 base from V and 0 bases from J, with 13 bases in between. This chain's CDR3 is CASSLVAVLSSYNEQFF. The CDR3 bases are TGTGCCAGCAGCTTAGTGGCGGTCCTAAGCTCCTACAATGAGCAGTTCTTC.

This clonotype was seen only a few times. The gene calls are TRBV2 and TRBJ2-1; D is unclear. The V end lost 6 bases, the J end lost 13 bases, and 10 bases lay between the germline ends. CDR3 length: 10 residues. Germline V CDR1 and CDR2: SNHLY, FYNNEI. CDR3 sequence reads: CASRGLVQFF. The CDR3 nucleotides are TGTGCCAGCAGGGGGTTAGTCCAGTTCTTC.

This clonotype occurred a few times. The chain carries TRBV6-5 and TRBJ2-7, with no clear D. V dropped 2 bases and J dropped 1 base, with 6 bases sitting between them. The CDR3 spans 13 residues. Germline lookup yields CDR1 MNHEY and CDR2 SVGAGI. CDR3 sequence reads: CASSYDTSYEQYF. In DNA form, the CDR3 reads TGTGCCAGCAGTTACGACACATCCTACGAGCAGTACTTC.